This T cell receptor beta chain is from a study of spatial heterogeneity in lung cancer. Overall study results and limits: Counts for ubiquitous and regional expanded TCRs went along with ubiquitous and regional nonsynonymous mutations, respectively. One measure, the expanded intratumoral alpha and beta TCR count, tracked tumor mutation counts.

As regards this clonotype: What it binds is unknown.

Time point of the sample: sample taken at primary tumor resection. TCR cDNA molecules were tagged individually, and each one carried a unique molecular identifier. Each CDR3 protein is one row after TCRdb ran MiXCR on the 5' RACE reads. This table has fewer than 25,000 distinct CDR3 sequences, approximately 4.3% appearing once. The V end lost 5 bases, the J end lost 2 bases, and 9 bases lay between the germline ends. The CDR3 extends over 12 amino acids. Germline lookup yields CDR1 DFQATT and CDR2 SNEGSKA (reference sequence). The sequenced sample was lung tumor tissue, obtained at surgery. The source is a male donor with early-stage non-small cell lung cancer. V and J are TRBV20-1 and TRBJ1-1; D gene unclear. The CDR3 spells CSAVELNTEAFF. In DNA form, the CDR3 reads TGCAGTGCTGTAGAGCTTAACACTGAAGCTTTCTTT.